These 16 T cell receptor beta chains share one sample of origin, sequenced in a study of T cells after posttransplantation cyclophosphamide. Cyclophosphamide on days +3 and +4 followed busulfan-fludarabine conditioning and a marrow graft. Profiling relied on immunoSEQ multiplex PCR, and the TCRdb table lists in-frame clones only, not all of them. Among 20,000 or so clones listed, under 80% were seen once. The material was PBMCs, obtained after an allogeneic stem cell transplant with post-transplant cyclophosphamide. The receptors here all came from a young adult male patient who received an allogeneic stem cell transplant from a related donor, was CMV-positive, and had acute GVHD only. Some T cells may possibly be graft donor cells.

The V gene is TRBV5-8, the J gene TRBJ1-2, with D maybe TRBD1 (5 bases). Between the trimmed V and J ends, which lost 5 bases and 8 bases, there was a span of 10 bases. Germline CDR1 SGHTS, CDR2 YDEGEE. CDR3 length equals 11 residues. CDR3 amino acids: CASRLRGGYTF. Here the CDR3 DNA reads TGTGCCAGCAGACTCCGGGGGGGCTACACCTTC.

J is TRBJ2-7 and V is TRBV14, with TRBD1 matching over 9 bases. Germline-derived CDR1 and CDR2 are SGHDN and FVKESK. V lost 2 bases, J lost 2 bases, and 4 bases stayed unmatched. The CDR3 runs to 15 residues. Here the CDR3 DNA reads TGTGCCAGCAGCCAAAGACAGGGGGTCCCCTACGAGCAGTACTTC. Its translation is CASSQRQGVPYEQYF. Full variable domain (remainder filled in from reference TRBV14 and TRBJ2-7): EAGVTQFPSHSVIEKGQTVTLRCDPISGHDNLYWYRRVMGKEIKFLLHFVKESKQDESGMPNNRFLAERTGGTYSTLKVQPAELEDSGVYFCASSQRQGVPYEQYFGPGTRLTVT.

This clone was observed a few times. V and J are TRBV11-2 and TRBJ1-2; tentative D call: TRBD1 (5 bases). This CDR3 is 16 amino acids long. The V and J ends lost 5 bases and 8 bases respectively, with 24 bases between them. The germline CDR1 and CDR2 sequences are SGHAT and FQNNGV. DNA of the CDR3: TGTGCCAGCAGCGTTGACAGTACCAGTAATATGGGAGGCTACACCTTC. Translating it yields CASSVDSTSNMGGYTF.

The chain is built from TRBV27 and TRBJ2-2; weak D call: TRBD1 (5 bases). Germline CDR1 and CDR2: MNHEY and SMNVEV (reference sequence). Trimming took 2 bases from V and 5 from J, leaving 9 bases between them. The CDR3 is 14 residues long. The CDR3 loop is CASSLGAITGELFF. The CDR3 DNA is TGTGCCAGCAGTTTAGGGGCCATTACCGGGGAGCTGTTTTTT.

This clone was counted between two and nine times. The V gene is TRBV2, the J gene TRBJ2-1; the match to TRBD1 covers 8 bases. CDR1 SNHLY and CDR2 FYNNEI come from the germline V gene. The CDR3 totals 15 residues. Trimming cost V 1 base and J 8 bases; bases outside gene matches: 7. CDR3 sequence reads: CASSEEQGAMDEQFF. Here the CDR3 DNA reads TGTGCCAGCAGTGAAGAGCAGGGGGCTATGGATGAGCAGTTCTTC.

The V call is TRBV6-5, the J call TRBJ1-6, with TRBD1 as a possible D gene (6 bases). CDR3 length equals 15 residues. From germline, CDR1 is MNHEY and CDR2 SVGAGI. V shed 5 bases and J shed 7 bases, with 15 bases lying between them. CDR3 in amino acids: CASSRPGHENSPLHF. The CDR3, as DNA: TGTGCCAGCAGTCGCCCGGGACACGAGAATTCACCCCTCCACTTT.

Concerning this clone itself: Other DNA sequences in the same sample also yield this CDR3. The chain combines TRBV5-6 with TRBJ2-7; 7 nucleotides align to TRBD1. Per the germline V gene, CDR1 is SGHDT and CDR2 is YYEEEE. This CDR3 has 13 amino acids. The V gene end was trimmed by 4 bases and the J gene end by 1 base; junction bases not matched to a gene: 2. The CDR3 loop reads CASSLGQSYEQYF. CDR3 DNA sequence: TGTGCCAGCAGCCTGGGACAGTCCTACGAGCAGTACTTC.

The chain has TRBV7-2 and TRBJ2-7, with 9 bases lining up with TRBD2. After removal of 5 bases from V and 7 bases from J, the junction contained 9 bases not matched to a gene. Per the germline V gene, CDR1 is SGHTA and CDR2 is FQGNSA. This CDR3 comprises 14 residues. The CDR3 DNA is TGTGCCAGCAGCCTGACTAGCGGCCACGGGGAGCAGTACTTC. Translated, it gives CASSLTSGHGEQYF.

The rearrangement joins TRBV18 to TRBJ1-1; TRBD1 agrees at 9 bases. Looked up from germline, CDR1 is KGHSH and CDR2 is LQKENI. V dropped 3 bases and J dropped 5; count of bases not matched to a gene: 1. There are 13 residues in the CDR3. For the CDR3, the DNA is TGTGCCAGCTCACCCGGGACAGGGACTGAAGCTTTCTTT. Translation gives CASSPGTGTEAFF.

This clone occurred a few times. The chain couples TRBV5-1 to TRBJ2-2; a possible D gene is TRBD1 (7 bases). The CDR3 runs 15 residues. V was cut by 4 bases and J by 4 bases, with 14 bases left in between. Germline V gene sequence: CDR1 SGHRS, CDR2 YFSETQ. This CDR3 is CASSMEGATTGELFF. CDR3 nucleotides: TGCGCCAGCAGCATGGAGGGGGCCACCACCGGGGAGCTGTTTTTT.

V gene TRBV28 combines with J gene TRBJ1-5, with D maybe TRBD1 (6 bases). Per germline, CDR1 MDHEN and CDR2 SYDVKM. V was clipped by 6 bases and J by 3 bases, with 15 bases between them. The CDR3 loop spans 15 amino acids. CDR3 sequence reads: CASRALQGPNQPQHF. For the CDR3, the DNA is TGTGCCAGCAGGGCCCTACAGGGCCCCAATCAGCCCCAGCATTTT.

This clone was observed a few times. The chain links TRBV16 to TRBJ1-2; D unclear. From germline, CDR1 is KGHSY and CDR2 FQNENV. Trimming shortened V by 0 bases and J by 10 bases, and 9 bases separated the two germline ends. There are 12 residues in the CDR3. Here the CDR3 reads CASSQSRQIYTF. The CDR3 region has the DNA TGTGCCAGCAGCCAATCGCGGCAGATCTACACCTTC. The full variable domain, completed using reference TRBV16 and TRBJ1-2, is GEEVAQTPKHLVRGEGQKAKLYCAPIKGHSYVFWYQQVLKNEFKFLISFQNENVFDETGMPKERFSAKCLPNSPCSLEIQATKLEDSAVYFCASSQSRQIYTFGSGTRLTVV.

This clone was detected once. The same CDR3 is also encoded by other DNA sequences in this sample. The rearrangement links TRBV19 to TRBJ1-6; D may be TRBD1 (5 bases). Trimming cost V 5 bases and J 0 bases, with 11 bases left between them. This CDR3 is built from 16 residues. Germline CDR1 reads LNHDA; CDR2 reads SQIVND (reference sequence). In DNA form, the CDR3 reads TGTGCCAGTAGTTCGCGGGGGAACTCCTATAATTCACCCCTCCACTTT. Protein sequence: CASSSRGNSYNSPLHF.

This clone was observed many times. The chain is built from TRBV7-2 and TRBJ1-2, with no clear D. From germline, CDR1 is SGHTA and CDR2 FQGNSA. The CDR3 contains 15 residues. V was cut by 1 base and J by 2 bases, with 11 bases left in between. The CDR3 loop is CASSLETQVNYGYTF. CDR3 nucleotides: TGTGCCAGCAGCTTAGAGACACAAGTGAACTATGGCTACACCTTC. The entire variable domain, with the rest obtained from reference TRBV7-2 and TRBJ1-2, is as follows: GAGVSQSPSNKVTEKGKDVELRCDPISGHTALYWYRQSLGQGLEFLIYFQGNSAPDKSGLPSDRFSAERTGGSVSTLTIQRTQQEDSAVYLCASSLETQVNYGYTFGSGTRLTVV.

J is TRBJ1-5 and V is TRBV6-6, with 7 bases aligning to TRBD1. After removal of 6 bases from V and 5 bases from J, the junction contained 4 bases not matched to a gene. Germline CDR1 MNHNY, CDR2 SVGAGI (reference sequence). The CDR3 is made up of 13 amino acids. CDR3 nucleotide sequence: TGTGCCAGCAGCTTTGACAGGGATCAGCCCCAGCATTTT. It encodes CASSFDRDQPQHF.

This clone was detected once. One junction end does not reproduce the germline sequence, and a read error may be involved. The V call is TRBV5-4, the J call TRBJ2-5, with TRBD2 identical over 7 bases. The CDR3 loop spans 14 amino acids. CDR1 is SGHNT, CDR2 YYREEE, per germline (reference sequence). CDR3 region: CASSHLSGQETQYF. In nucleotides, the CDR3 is TGCGCCAGCAGCCACCTTAGCGGGCAAGAGACCCAGTACTTC.